This entry concerns a single TCR beta chain. Its antigen is unidentified. The data originate from a study of graft-versus-host responses after intestinal transplantation. Trimming left V 7 bases short and J 3 bases short, with 7 bases between. CDR3 length: 11 amino acids. Per germline, CDR1 MNHNS and CDR2 SASEGT. Clones were read by immunoSEQ multiplex PCR, and TCRdb kept only the in-frame ones, dropping some. Of 80,000 to 100,000 clones in the sample, approximately 90% were seen once. Study-level findings and limits: GvH clones surfaced in recipient marrow, some emerging earlier in ileum or blood. Graft-donor T cell macrochimerism in patients accompanied high graft-versus-host to host-versus-graft clonal ratios in allografts.

Material: unstimulated CD4+ T cells sorted from spleen or lymph node cells, obtained before intestinal transplant. This clonotype originated in a human donor who received an intestinal transplant. The chain has TRBV6-1 and TRBJ2-7, with unresolved D. CDR3 coding DNA: TGTGCCAGCACACGGAGCTACGAGCAGTACTTC. Its translation is CASTRSYEQYF.